The TCR beta chain under discussion was sequenced for a study of T cell responses to AZD1222 COVID-19 vaccine. Study observations and caveats: Compared with day 0, the breadth and depth of the Spike-specific TCR repertoire rose significantly after two doses of AZD1222. Unmutated regions of variants are reportedly targeted by nearly half of spike-specific TCRs.

The repertoire was sequenced with immunoSEQ multiplex PCR; TCRdb's copy has only in-frame clones and lacks some. The data hold around 150,000 clones, with 80% to 95% observed a single time. V lost 0 bases to trimming and J lost 1 base, with 6 bases between them. The CDR3 runs 14 residues. Germline V gene sequence: CDR1 SNHLY, CDR2 FYNNEI. This clone occurred once. What it recognizes is unknown. The clonotype comes from an adult in good health. Sample: peripheral blood, taken on day 0 of AZD1222 vaccination. The V and J genes are TRBV2 and TRBJ1-1; unclear D gene. This CDR3 reads CASSEAARNTEAFF. CDR3 sequence (DNA): TGTGCCAGCAGTGAAGCCGCGCGGAACACTGAAGCTTTCTTT.